This passage covers 15 T cell receptor beta chains from one sample sequenced in a study of graft-versus-host responses after intestinal transplantation. Clones were sequenced by immunoSEQ multiplex PCR, and TCRdb holds only the in-frame ones, with some missing. This sample yields roughly 36,000 clones, of which 80% to 85% are seen a single time; approximately 3.7% belongs to the top ten. The source material was PBMCs, sampled about 38 months after transplant. The receptors were gathered from a human patient who received an intestinal transplant, so some T cells may come from the graft donor.

A word on this clone: The junction departs from germline at one end; a sequencing error may be responsible. This chain uses TRBV7-7 with TRBJ2-7, with 7 bases identical to TRBD1. The CDR3 contains 15 residues. Germline values: CDR1 SSHAT, CDR2 FNYEAQ (reference sequence). CDR3 sequence: CASSLGSGGNYEQYF. In DNA form, the CDR3 reads TGTGCTAGCAGCTTAGGCTCAGGGGGTAACTACGAGCAGTACTTC. Combining the CDR3 with reference TRBV7-7 and TRBJ2-7 gives the whole variable domain GAGVSQSPRYKVTKRGQDVTLRCDPISSHATLYWYQQALGQGPEFLTYFNYEAQPDKSGLPSDRFSAERPEGSISTLTIQRTEQRDSAMYRCASSLGSGGNYEQYFGPGTRLTVT.

The rearrangement links TRBV18 to TRBJ1-2; the D gene is possibly TRBD1 (6 bases). Germline lookup yields CDR1 KGHSH and CDR2 LQKENI. The CDR3 spans 15 residues. With 2 bases removed from V and 2 bases from J, the gap between germline ends came to 12 bases. CDR3 region: CASSPSTGPNYGYTF. In DNA form, the CDR3 reads TGTGCCAGCTCACCATCGACAGGCCCCAACTATGGCTACACCTTC.

As for this clone: The junction differs from germline at one of its ends, possibly a read error. The rearrangement links TRBV4-1 to TRBJ1-1; weak D call: TRBD1 (5 bases). CDR1 is MGHRA, CDR2 YSYEKL, per germline. The length of the CDR3 is 14 residues. The CDR3 loop is CASSQGIGDPEAFF. In DNA form, the CDR3 reads TGTGCCAGCAGCCAAGGTATAGGGGACCCTGAAGCTTTCTTT.

The chain uses TRBV7-3 and TRBJ2-2; D gene uncertain. Germline V CDR1 and CDR2: SGHTA, FQGTGA. The CDR3 loop spans 12 amino acids. V lost 7 bases and J 5 bases, leaving 8 bases between the germline ends. CDR3 sequence: CASKMGTGELFF. DNA of the CDR3: TGTGCCAGCAAAATGGGGACCGGGGAGCTGTTTTTT.

The gene calls are TRBV6-6 and TRBJ1-2; TRBD1 is a possible D gene (6 bases). Germline V gene sequence: CDR1 MNHNY, CDR2 SVGAGI (reference sequence). Trimming took 5 bases from V and 12 from J, leaving 16 bases between them. This CDR3 has 12 amino acids. CDR3 sequence reads: CASSTTGTSHTF. As DNA, the CDR3 is TGTGCCAGCAGTACAACCGGGACATCGCACACCTTC.

V and J are TRBV10-3 and TRBJ2-7, with a possible D match to TRBD1 (6 bases). The germline gives CDR1 ENHRY, CDR2 SYGVKD. This CDR3 spans 14 amino acids. V gave up 0 bases and J gave up 0 bases, with 6 bases separating them. The CDR3 spells CAISESTGSYEQYF. The CDR3 DNA reads TGTGCCATCAGTGAGTCGACAGGCTCCTACGAGCAGTACTTC.

This clone was detected only a few times. The CDR3 reads CASSKVPRQGKNTEAFF. The CDR3 region has the DNA TGTGCCAGCAGCAAAGTTCCCCGACAGGGGAAGAACACTGAAGCTTTCTTT. The chain joins TRBV21-1 to TRBJ1-1; TRBD1 was called by the table and not checked on the DNA. TRBV21-1 is a recognized pseudogene. This CDR3 spans 17 amino acids.

This rearrangement joins TRBV27 to TRBJ2-7; D not certain. The germline CDR1 and CDR2 sequences are MNHEY and SMNVEV (reference sequence). V gave up 5 bases and J gave up 2 bases, with 10 bases separating them. The CDR3 is 13 amino acids. The CDR3 reads CASSPGRTYEQYF. Written as DNA, the CDR3 is TGTGCCAGCAGTCCCGGACGGACCTACGAGCAGTACTTC.

The rearrangement uses TRBV2 and TRBJ1-3, with 12 bases lining up with TRBD1. The CDR3 consists of 14 residues. In germline, CDR1 is SNHLY, CDR2 FYNNEI. Unmatched junction bases numbered 4, after V lost 7 bases and J lost 6 bases. This CDR3 is CASTGTGGENTIYF. Written as DNA, the CDR3 is TGTGCCAGCACCGGGACAGGGGGCGAAAACACCATATATTTT.

The chain employs TRBV19 and TRBJ2-5, with 8 bases lining up with TRBD1. CDR3 length: 12 residues. Per the germline V gene, CDR1 is LNHDA and CDR2 is SQIVND (reference sequence). J lost 5 bases, V lost 8 bases, and 4 bases had no gene match. CDR3 in DNA: TGTGCCAGTTCAGGGGGCGTGGAGACCCAGTACTTC. This codes for CASSGGVETQYF.

The chain links TRBV5-1 to TRBJ2-3, with 11 bases that match TRBD2. Germline V gene sequence: CDR1 SGHRS, CDR2 YFSETQ. The CDR3 consists of 17 residues. Losses at the gene ends were 1 base for V and 6 bases for J; bases not matched to a gene: 10. The CDR3 DNA reads as TGCGCCAGCAGCTTGTGGTTTAGCGGGGGGGCCGGGGATACGCAGTATTTT. As protein: CASSLWFSGGAGDTQYF.

This chain uses TRBV11-2 with TRBJ2-1; TRBD1 matches 7 bases. This CDR3 region has 16 residues. V dropped 5 bases and J dropped 4; count of bases not matched to a gene: 11. Germline CDR1 SGHAT, CDR2 FQNNGV. CDR3 region: CASSPHLQGSYNEQFF. CDR3 in DNA: TGTGCCAGCAGCCCTCACTTACAGGGGTCGTACAATGAGCAGTTCTTC.

The V and J genes are TRBV7-9 and TRBJ2-5; no definite D call. There are 14 residues in the CDR3. The germline CDR1 and CDR2 sequences are SEHNR and FQNEAQ (reference sequence). Trimming left V 0 bases short and J 2 bases short, with 7 bases between. CDR3 in amino acids: CASSLALNQETQYF. CDR3 nucleotide sequence: TGTGCCAGCAGCTTAGCCCTTAATCAAGAGACCCAGTACTTC.

In its sample, this clone was seen once. The chain has TRBV7-8 and TRBJ1-1; D is undetermined. Germline V gene lookup returns CDR1 SGHVS and CDR2 FQNEAQ. The CDR3 contains 15 residues. Trimming removed 2 bases from V and 1 base from J, with 11 bases in between. The DNA of the CDR3 is TGTGCCAGCAGCTTAATCCCCCAGCAGAACACTGAAGCTTTCTTT. Translated: CASSLIPQQNTEAFF.

This clone was seen more than once but under ten times. This chain uses TRBV6-1 with TRBJ2-7, with 7 bases lining up with TRBD1. The CDR3 sequence is 16 residues long. Germline V gives CDR1 MNHNS, CDR2 SASEGT. The J segment lost 6 bases and the V segment lost 0 bases, leaving 11 bases of the junction unmatched. CDR3 sequence: CASSEAVGSGQFEQYF. The CDR3 DNA sequence: TGTGCCAGCAGTGAAGCAGTCGGGTCGGGACAGTTCGAGCAGTACTTC.